A selection of T cell receptor beta chains follows, all from one sample in a study of shared clonotypes between healthy human individuals. Assay used: immunoSEQ multiplex PCR; TCRdb lists only in-frame clones, some missing. Altogether 1,100,000 or so clones are present, approximately 78% being singletons, with the ten largest covering under 0.65%. The material sequenced was memory CD4+ T cells from PBMCs. The source of these receptors is a young man in good health. Some clones in this sample may be carry-over from other donors' samples. Both conserved end residues are part of each CDR3. D genes are given only for firm matches. Clone size is not always given. Where it is, it says once, few, many or a class for expanded clones.

>TRBV7-9|TRBJ2-5|.|TRBD1
CASSRTGGQETQYF
TGTGCCAGCAGCCGGACAGGGGGTCAAGAGACCCAGTACTTC
>TRBV7-3|TRBJ1-1|.|.
CASSLHLNTEAFF
TGTGCCAGCAGCTTACACCTGAACACTGAAGCTTTCTTT
>TRBV27|TRBJ1-5|.|TRBD1
CASSLARNTGGESSNQPQHF
TGTGCCAGCAGTTTGGCCCGAAACACAGGGGGAGAATCGAGCAATCAGCCCCAGCATTTT
>TRBV18|TRBJ2-1|once|.
CASSRSGTVSYNEQFF
TGTGCCAGCTCTCGTTCCGGGACTGTGTCCTACAATGAGCAGTTCTTC
>TRBV28|TRBJ2-1|.|TRBD2
CASRPKAPGLISYNEQFF
TGTGCCAGCAGACCAAAGGCTCCGGGACTAATCTCCTACAATGAGCAGTTCTTC
>TRBV10-2|TRBJ2-2|.|TRBD2
CASRGSGRGTGELFF
TGCGCCAGCAGGGGGAGCGGGAGAGGTACCGGGGAGCTGTTTTTT
>TRBV5-6|TRBJ2-3|.|.
CASSYGDWTSDTQYF
TGTGCCAGCAGCTATGGGGACTGGACGTCAGATACGCAGTATTTT
>TRBV5-1|TRBJ2-5|.|TRBD2
CASSPGLAGGPGETQYF
TGCGCCAGCAGCCCGGGACTAGCGGGAGGGCCCGGGGAGACCCAGTACTTC
>TRBV18|TRBJ1-1|.|.
CASSPPSTDQNTEAFF
TGTGCCAGCTCACCTCCCAGCACGGACCAGAACACTGAAGCTTTCTTT
>TRBV30|TRBJ1-1|.|.
CAWSLDILDAFF
TGTGCCTGGAGTTTGGACATCCTTGATGCTTTCTTT
>TRBV6-6|TRBJ2-4|.|.
CASSPQTSPKNIQYF
TGTGCCAGCAGTCCACAGACTAGTCCCAAAAACATTCAGTACTTC
>TRBV19|TRBJ2-3|few|.
CASSSLAGADTQYF
TGTGCCAGTAGCTCGCTCGCAGGGGCAGATACGCAGTATTTT
>TRBV28|TRBJ2-7|.|.
CASSSTRTFWYF
TGTGCCAGCAGTTCAACCCGGACCTTTTGGTACTTC
>TRBV14|TRBJ2-1|.|TRBD1
CASSLRLRGQGYNEQFF
TGTGCCAGCAGCCTCCGGTTGAGGGGACAGGGTTACAATGAGCAGTTCTTC
>TRBV20-1|TRBJ2-5|.|.
CSAGDQETQYF
TGCAGTGCGGGAGACCAAGAGACCCAGTACTTC
>TRBV4-3|TRBJ1-2|.|.
CASSQDSRPGIGRYGYTF
TGCGCCAGCAGCCAAGATTCGAGGCCAGGAATAGGTCGCTATGGCTACACCTTC
>TRBV4-1|TRBJ2-1|.|.
CASSQDPIGDEQFF
TGCGCCAGCAGCCAAGATCCGATAGGAGATGAGCAGTTCTTC
>TRBV7-2|TRBJ1-2|.|TRBD1
CASSPKDRGIGYGYTF
TGTGCCAGCAGCCCAAAAGACAGGGGGATAGGGTATGGCTACACCTTC
>TRBV5-1|TRBJ1-1|.|.
CASSLAARTANTEAFF
TGCGCCAGCAGCTTGGCCGCCCGGACAGCGAACACTGAAGCTTTCTTT
>TRBV5-4|TRBJ2-1|few|TRBD2
CASSLGGSSGRFGDEQFF
TGTGCCAGCAGCTTGGGAGGGTCTAGCGGGAGGTTTGGCGATGAGCAGTTCTTC
>TRBV7-9|TRBJ2-2|.|TRBD1
CASSSTGLRAGELFF
TGTGCCAGCAGCTCGACAGGGCTTCGTGCCGGGGAGCTGTTTTTT
>TRBV6-5|TRBJ2-1|.|TRBD2
CASRVAGGPYNEQFF
TGTGCCAGCAGAGTAGCGGGAGGTCCCTACAATGAGCAGTTCTTC
>TRBV27|TRBJ2-6|.|.
CASSLYSAGANVLTF
TGTGCCAGCAGTTTATACAGCGCCGGGGCCAACGTCCTGACTTTC
>TRBV5-4|TRBJ2-3|.|.
CASSAGTTDTQYF
TGTGCCAGCAGCGCCGGGACTACAGATACGCAGTATTTT
>TRBV28|TRBJ2-3|.|TRBD2
CASSLWTSGTSTDTQYF
TGTGCCAGCAGTCTCTGGACTAGCGGGACTAGCACAGATACGCAGTATTTT
>TRBV5-1|TRBJ2-6|.|.
CASRDPGANVLTF
TGCGCCAGCCGGGACCCTGGGGCCAACGTCCTGACTTTC
>TRBV29-1|TRBJ2-3|.|.
CSVLAKSTDTQYF
TGCAGCGTTCTAGCGAAAAGCACAGATACGCAGTATTTT
>TRBV7-9|TRBJ2-3|.|TRBD1
CASNEAGTGGTDTQYF
TGTGCCAGCAACGAAGCCGGGACAGGGGGCACAGATACGCAGTATTTT
>TRBV30|TRBJ2-7|.|.
CAWEMGGTLGAEQYF
TGTGCCTGGGAAATGGGTGGGACCCTAGGGGCCGAGCAGTACTTC
>TRBV28|TRBJ2-7|.|TRBD1
CASSPPRQGGLYF
TGTGCCAGCAGTCCCCCACGACAGGGGGGTTTGTACTTC
>TRBV7-8|TRBJ1-5|.|.
CASSASSPTINQPQHF
TGTGCCAGCAGCGCGAGCTCACCGACAATTAATCAGCCCCAGCATTTT
>TRBV15|TRBJ2-5|.|TRBD2
CATSDRRGAGTQYF
TGTGCCACCAGCGACCGGCGGGGGGCGGGGACCCAGTACTTC
>TRBV5-5|TRBJ1-4|few|TRBD1
CASSSGGATNEKLFF
TGTGCCAGCAGCTCAGGGGGCGCCACCAATGAAAAACTGTTTTTT
>TRBV6-6|TRBJ2-7|many|.
CASRDRYEQYF
TGTGCCAGCAGGGACCGTTACGAGCAGTACTTC
>TRBV7-3|TRBJ1-1|.|.
CASSFNRDTEAFF
TGTGCCAGCAGCTTTAACAGGGACACTGAAGCTTTCTTT
>TRBV11-3|TRBJ2-1|many|TRBD2
CASSSVEGQREINEQFF
TGTGCCAGCAGCTCCGTGGAGGGGCAGCGGGAGATCAATGAGCAGTTCTTC
>TRBV7-9|TRBJ1-2|.|TRBD1
CASSPGQFYGYTF
TGTGCCAGCAGCCCGGGACAGTTCTATGGCTACACCTTC
>TRBV25-1|TRBJ2-7|few|.
CASSDRVRESRHEQYF
TGTGCCAGCAGTGATAGGGTTCGGGAGAGTAGGCACGAGCAGTACTTC
>TRBV5-1|TRBJ2-7|.|TRBD2
CASSSATSGVTYEQYF
TGCGCCAGCAGCTCAGCGACTAGCGGGGTTACCTACGAGCAGTACTTC
>TRBV7-2|TRBJ1-2|.|.
CASSDSGRANYGYTF
TGTGCCAGCAGCGATAGCGGCCGGGCTAACTATGGCTACACCTTC
>TRBV5-1|TRBJ2-1|.|.
CASSLPGTLYNEQFF
TGCGCCAGCAGCTTGCCCGGGACACTCTACAATGAGCAGTTCTTC
>TRBV10-1|TRBJ2-5|.|TRBD2
CASSPGGGWETQYF
TGCGCCAGCAGTCCAGGCGGGGGGTGGGAGACCCAGTACTTC
>TRBV11-2|TRBJ2-1|.|TRBD2
CASSAFSGRAKNEQFF
TGTGCCAGCAGCGCCTTTAGCGGGAGGGCCAAGAATGAGCAGTTCTTC
>TRBV7-6|TRBJ2-7|once|.
CASSLGVSYEQYF
TGTGCCAGCAGCTTAGGAGTCTCCTACGAGCAGTACTTC
>TRBV28|TRBJ2-3|.|TRBD2
CASSTSAFSTDTQYF
TGTGCCAGCAGTACTAGCGCGTTTAGCACAGATACGCAGTATTTT
>TRBV5-1|TRBJ1-1|.|TRBD1
CASSLGQGILNTEAFF
TGCGCCAGCAGCTTAGGACAGGGCATCTTGAACACTGAAGCTTTCTTT
>TRBV10-1|TRBJ2-7|.|.
CAIHEQYF
TGCGCCATCCACGAGCAGTACTTC
>TRBV5-1|TRBJ2-5|few|TRBD2
CASSLVETRLAITQYF
TGCGCCAGCAGCTTGGTAGAAACTAGACTAGCGATAACCCAGTACTTC
>TRBV27|TRBJ1-1|.|TRBD1
CASRTHNSGTDSEAFF
TGTGCCAGCAGGACCCACAACTCCGGGACAGACTCTGAAGCTTTCTTT
>TRBV7-9|TRBJ2-1|.|TRBD2
CASIPGLAVNEQFF
TGTGCCAGCATCCCCGGACTAGCGGTGAATGAGCAGTTCTTC
>TRBV28|TRBJ1-5|few|.
CASSFPGPSNQPQHF
TGTGCCAGCAGTTTTCCGGGACCGAGCAATCAGCCCCAGCATTTT
>TRBV5-4|TRBJ2-7|.|TRBD2
CASSLNSGSGEQYF
TGTGCCAGCAGCTTGAATAGCGGGAGCGGCGAGCAGTACTTC
>TRBV7-9|TRBJ1-6|.|.
CASSRGAPNSPLHF
TGTGCCAGCAGCCGCGGGGCACCTAATTCACCCCTCCACTTT
>TRBV28|TRBJ2-2|.|.
CATSNRNTGELFF
TGTGCCACATCTAACAGGAACACCGGGGAGCTGTTTTTT
>TRBV11-2|TRBJ2-1|.|.
CASSWGGAASTWNEQFF
TGTGCCAGCAGCTGGGGTGGCGCAGCTAGCACCTGGAATGAGCAGTTCTTC
>TRBV13|TRBJ2-2|.|.
CASSLSAGANTGELFF
TGTGCCAGCAGCTTAAGTGCTGGGGCGAACACCGGGGAGCTGTTTTTT
>TRBV9|TRBJ2-2|.|.
CATASWVTGELFF
TGTGCCACAGCATCCTGGGTCACCGGGGAGCTGTTTTTT
>TRBV13|TRBJ2-1|.|TRBD2
CASSALAGVHNEQFF
TGTGCCAGCAGCGCCCTAGCGGGAGTCCACAATGAGCAGTTCTTC
>TRBV12-5|TRBJ1-5|once|.
CASGIGLNQPQHF
TGTGCTAGTGGCATAGGGTTAAATCAGCCCCAGCATTTT